These 4 T cell receptor beta chains originate from one sample sequenced in a study of T cell repertoires in cytomegalovirus infection. TCRdb analysed the reads with MiXCR anew, one entry per CDR3 protein. Among 490,000 or so distinct CDR3 sequences listed, 11% were seen once. Sequencing used PBMCs. Receptors were obtained from a human donor in good health (CMV status not recorded). Some clones in this sample may be carry-over from other donors' samples.

This clonotype was counted only a few times. This sequence joins TRBV2 and TRBJ1-2; D might be TRBD1 (5 bases). V lost 5 bases, J lost 4 bases, and 8 bases lay in between. The length of the CDR3 is 12 residues. The germline gives CDR1 SNHLY, CDR2 FYNNEI. In DNA form, the CDR3 reads TGTGCCAGCAGTCCGGACACCTATGGCTACACCTTC. Protein: CASSPDTYGYTF.

This clonotype has a count of ten or more. The J gene is TRBJ2-3, the V gene TRBV6-5; possible D gene TRBD2, 5 bases. Germline CDR1 and CDR2: MNHEY and SVGAGI. V lost 7 bases and J lost 1, with 18 bases in between. The CDR3 loop spans 16 amino acids. CDR3 nucleotides: TGTGCCAGCAAAGGTGGAGCGGCGACCGGCACAGATACGCAGTATTTT. This translates into CASKGGAATGTDTQYF.

This clonotype has only a few counts. This chain links TRBV5-4 with TRBJ2-1, with no clear D. Trimming removed 4 bases from V and 2 bases from J, with 13 bases in between. CDR3 length equals 15 residues. Germline assignment: CDR1 SGHNT and CDR2 YYREEE (reference sequence). The CDR3 DNA follows: TGTGCCAGCAGCCAAAGCTCGGGCCCCTACAATGAGCAGTTCTTC. It translates to CASSQSSGPYNEQFF.

The sample holds many counts of this clonotype. The rearrangement joins TRBV7-8 to TRBJ2-3; TRBD2 agrees at 9 bases. Unmatched junction bases numbered 10, after V lost 4 bases and J lost 5 bases. This CDR3 is built from 16 residues. Germline CDR1 reads SGHVS; CDR2 reads FQNEAQ. DNA for the CDR3: TGTGCCAGCAGCTCGACGGCGGGAGGGCCGGGAGATACGCAGTATTTT. Translating gives CASSSTAGGPGDTQYF. The full variable domain, with the rest looked up from reference TRBV7-8 and TRBJ2-3, is GAGVSQSPRYKVAKRGQDVALRCDPISGHVSLFWYQQALGQGPEFLTYFQNEAQLDKSGLPSDRFFAERPEGSVSTLKIQRTQQEDSAVYLCASSSTAGGPGDTQYFGPGTRLTVL.